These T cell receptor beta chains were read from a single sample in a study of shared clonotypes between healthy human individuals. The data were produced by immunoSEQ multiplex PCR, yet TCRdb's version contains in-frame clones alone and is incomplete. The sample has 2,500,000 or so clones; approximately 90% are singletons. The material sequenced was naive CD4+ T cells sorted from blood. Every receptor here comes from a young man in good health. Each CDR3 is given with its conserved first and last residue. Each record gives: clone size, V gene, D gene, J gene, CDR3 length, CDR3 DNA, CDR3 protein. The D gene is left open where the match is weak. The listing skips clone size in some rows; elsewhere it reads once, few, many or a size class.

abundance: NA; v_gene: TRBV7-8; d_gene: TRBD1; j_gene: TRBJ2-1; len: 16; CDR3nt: TGTGCCAGCAGCCCCCGGGAGGGACAGGGGAGAGATGAGCAGTTCTTC; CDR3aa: CASSPREGQGRDEQFF
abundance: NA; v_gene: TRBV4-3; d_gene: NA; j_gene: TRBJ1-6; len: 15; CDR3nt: TGCGCCAGCAGCCAAGATGGGACACGGAAATCACCCCTCCACTTT; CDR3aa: CASSQDGTRKSPLHF
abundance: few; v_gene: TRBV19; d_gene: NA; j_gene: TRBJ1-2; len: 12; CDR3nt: TGTGCCAGTAGTATTACAGGGAGAGGCTACACCTTC; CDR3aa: CASSITGRGYTF
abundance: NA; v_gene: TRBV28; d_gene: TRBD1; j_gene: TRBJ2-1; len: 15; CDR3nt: TGTGCCAGCAGTTCCCGGGACAGGGGGGGATATGAGCAGTTCTTC; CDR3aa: CASSSRDRGGYEQFF
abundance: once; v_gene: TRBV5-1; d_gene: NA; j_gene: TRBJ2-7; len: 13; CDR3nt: TGCGCCAGCAGCGCAGTCAACAGTTACGAGCAGTACTTC; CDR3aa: CASSAVNSYEQYF
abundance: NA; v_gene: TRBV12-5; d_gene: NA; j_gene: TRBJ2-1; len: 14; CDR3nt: TGTGCTAGTGGTAACCTATACAGGGTCAATGAGCAGTTCTTC; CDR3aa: CASGNLYRVNEQFF
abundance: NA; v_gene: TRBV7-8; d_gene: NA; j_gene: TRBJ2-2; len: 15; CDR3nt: TGTGCCAGCAGCTTGGGGACACTTAACACCGGGGAGCTGTTTTTT; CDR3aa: CASSLGTLNTGELFF
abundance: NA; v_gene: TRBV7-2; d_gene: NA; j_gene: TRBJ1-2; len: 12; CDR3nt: TGTGCCAGCAGCTACCTGGGTGGGGGCTACACCTTC; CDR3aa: CASSYLGGGYTF
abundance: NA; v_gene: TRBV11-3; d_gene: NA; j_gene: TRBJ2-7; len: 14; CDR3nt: TGTGCCAGCAGCCCCCAAGAGGGGGACTACGAGCAGTACTTC; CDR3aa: CASSPQEGDYEQYF
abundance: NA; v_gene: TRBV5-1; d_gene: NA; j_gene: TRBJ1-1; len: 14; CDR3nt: TGCGCCAGCAGCTTGGGGGTCACGGGGACTGAAGCTTTCTTT; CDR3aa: CASSLGVTGTEAFF
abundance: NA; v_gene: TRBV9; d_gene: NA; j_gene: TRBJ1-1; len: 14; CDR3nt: TGTGCCAGCAGCGCGACAGGAAGCATCACTGAAGCTTTCTTT; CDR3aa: CASSATGSITEAFF
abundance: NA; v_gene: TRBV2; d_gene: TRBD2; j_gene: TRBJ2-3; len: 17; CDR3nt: TGTGCCAGCAGTTCCCTAGCGGGGGGGCCTAGCACAGATACGCAGTATTTT; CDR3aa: CASSSLAGGPSTDTQYF
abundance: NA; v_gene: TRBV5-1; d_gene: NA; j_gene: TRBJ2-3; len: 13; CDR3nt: TGCGCCAGCAGCCCTAACACCGGGGGTACGCAGTATTTT; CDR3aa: CASSPNTGGTQYF
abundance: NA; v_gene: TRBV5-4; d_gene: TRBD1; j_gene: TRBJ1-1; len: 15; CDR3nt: TGTGCCAGCAGCGCTATAGGGGGCTTCAACACTGAAGCTTTCTTT; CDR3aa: CASSAIGGFNTEAFF
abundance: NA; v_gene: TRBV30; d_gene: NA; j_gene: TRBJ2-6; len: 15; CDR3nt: TGTGCCTGGAGTAGTGTGGCGTGGGCGGCCAACGTCCTGACTTTC; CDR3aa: CAWSSVAWAANVLTF
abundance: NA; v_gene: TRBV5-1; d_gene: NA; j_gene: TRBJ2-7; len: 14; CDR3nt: TGCGCCAGCAGCCTAGCAACTAGCCTCTACGAGCAGTACTTC; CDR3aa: CASSLATSLYEQYF
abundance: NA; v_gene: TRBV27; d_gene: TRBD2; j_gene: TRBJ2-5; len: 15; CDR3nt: TGTGCCAGCAGTCTCGGACTAGTGTCCCAAGAGACCCAGTACTTC; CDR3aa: CASSLGLVSQETQYF
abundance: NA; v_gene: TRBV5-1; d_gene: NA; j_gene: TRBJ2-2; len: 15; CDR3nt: TGCGCCAGCAGCTCGGGACGGACTACCACCGGGGAGCTGTTTTTT; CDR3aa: CASSSGRTTTGELFF
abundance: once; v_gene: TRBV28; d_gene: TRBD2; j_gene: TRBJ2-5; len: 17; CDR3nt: TGTGCCAGCAGTTTAGGTGGACTAGCGGGGGACCAAGAGACCCAGTACTTC; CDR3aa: CASSLGGLAGDQETQYF
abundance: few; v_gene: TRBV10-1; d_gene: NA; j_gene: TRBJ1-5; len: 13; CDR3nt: TGCGCCAGCAGTGAGTTGAGGAATCAGCCCCAGCATTTT; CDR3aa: CASSELRNQPQHF
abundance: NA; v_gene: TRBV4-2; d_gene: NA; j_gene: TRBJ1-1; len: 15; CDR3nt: TGTGCCAGCAGCCAAGAGGGGCACGGTGGGACTGAAGCTTTCTTT; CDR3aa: CASSQEGHGGTEAFF
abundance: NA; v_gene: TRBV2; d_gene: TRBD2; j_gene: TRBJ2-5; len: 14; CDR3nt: TGTGCCAGCAGTTCTACTAGCGGGGGAGAGACCCAGTACTTC; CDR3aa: CASSSTSGGETQYF
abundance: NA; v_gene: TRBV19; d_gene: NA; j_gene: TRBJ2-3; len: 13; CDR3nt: TGTGCCAGTAGGTGGGCAAGCACAGATACGCAGTATTTT; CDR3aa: CASRWASTDTQYF
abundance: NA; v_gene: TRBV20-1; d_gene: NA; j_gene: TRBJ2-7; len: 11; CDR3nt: TGCAGTCCTACTGACAGCTACGAGCAGTACTTC; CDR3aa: CSPTDSYEQYF
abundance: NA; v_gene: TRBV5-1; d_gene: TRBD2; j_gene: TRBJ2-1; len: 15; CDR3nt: TGCGCCAGCGGGACTAGCGGGAGCTCCTACAATGAGCAGTTCTTC; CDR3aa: CASGTSGSSYNEQFF
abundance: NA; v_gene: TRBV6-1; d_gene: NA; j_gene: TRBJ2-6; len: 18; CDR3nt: TGTGCCAGCAGTGAACCAGGAGGCGGACCCTCTGGGGCCAACGTCCTGACTTTC; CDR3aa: CASSEPGGGPSGANVLTF
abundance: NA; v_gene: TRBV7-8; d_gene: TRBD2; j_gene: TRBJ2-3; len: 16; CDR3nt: TGTGCCAGCAGCTTGGCTAGCGGGCACCAAGGGGATACGCAGTATTTT; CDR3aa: CASSLASGHQGDTQYF
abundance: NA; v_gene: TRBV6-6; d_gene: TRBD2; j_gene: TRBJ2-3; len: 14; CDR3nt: TGTGCCAGCAGTAGCGGACTAGCGGGAGATACGCAGTATTTT; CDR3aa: CASSSGLAGDTQYF
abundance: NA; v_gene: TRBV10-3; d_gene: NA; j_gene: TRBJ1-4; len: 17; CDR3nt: TGTGCCATCAGTGGGGGTAAAGCGACTGCAACTAATGAAAAACTGTTTTTT; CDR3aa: CAISGGKATATNEKLFF